The source of this TCR beta chain is a study of T cells after yellow fever vaccination. As concerns this clonotype: Antigen specificity is unknown.

5'RACE template switching produced TCR cDNA carrying a universal primer site and UMIs. One entry per CDR3 protein, called by TCRdb with MiXCR from the 5' RACE reads. The sample gives approximately 260,000 distinct CDR3 sequences, 10% to 15% of which show up once; 0.4% to 0.55% is in the top ten. The CDR3 spans 16 residues. The V gene's germline CDR1 is SGHTA and CDR2 FQGNSA. Trimming shortened V by 2 bases and J by 3 bases, and 15 bases separated the two germline ends. Study results and caveats: Peaking faster, on day 5 versus 15, the secondary response was nonetheless weaker. Most clones from primary vaccination resurfaced after the booster (around 97% CD4, approximately 88% CD8).

The sequencing here drew on CD4+ T cells sorted from PBMCs, taken 45 days after the yellow fever booster vaccination. The clonotype originates from a man younger than 40 who received the YFV17D yellow fever vaccine. This rearrangement joins TRBV7-2 to TRBJ2-3; D is perhaps TRBD2 (6 bases). CDR3 sequence: CASSLPRGGVTDTQYF. The CDR3 region has the DNA TGTGCCAGCAGCTTACCCCGAGGAGGGGTAACAGATACGCAGTATTTT. The full variable domain, its missing parts supplied by reference TRBV7-2 and TRBJ2-3, is GAGVSQSPSNKVTEKGKDVELRCDPISGHTALYWYRQSLGQGLEFLIYFQGNSAPDKSGLPSDRFSAERTGGSVSTLTIQRTQQEDSAVYLCASSLPRGGVTDTQYFGPGTRLTVL.